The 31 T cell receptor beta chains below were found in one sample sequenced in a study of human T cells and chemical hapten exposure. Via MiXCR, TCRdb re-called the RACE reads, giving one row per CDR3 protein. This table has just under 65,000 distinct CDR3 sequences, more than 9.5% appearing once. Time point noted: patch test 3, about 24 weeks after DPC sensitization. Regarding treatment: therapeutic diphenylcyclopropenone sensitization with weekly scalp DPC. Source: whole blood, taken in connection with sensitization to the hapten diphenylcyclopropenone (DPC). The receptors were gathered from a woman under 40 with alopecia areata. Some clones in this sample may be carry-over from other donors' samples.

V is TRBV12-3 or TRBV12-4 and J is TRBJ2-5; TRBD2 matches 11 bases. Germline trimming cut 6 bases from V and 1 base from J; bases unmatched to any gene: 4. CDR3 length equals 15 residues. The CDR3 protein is CASSSGTSGQETQYF. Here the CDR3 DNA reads TGTGCCAGCAGCTCCGGGACTAGCGGCCAAGAGACCCAGTACTTC.

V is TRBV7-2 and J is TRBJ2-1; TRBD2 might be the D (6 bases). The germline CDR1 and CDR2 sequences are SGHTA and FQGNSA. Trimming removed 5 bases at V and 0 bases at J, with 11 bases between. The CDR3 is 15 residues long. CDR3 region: CASSPGSGSYNEQFF. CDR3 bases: TGTGCCAGCAGCCCCGGGAGTGGCTCCTACAATGAGCAGTTCTTC.

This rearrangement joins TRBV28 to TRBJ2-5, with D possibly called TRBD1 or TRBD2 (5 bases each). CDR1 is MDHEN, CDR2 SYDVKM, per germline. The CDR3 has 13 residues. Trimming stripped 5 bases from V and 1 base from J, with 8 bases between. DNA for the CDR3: TGTGCCAGCAGTGGGGACCCCCAAGAGACCCAGTACTTC. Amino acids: CASSGDPQETQYF.

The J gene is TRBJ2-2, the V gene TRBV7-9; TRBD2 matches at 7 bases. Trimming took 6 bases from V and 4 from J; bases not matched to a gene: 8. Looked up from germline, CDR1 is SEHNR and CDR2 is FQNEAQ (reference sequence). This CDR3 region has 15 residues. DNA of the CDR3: TGTGCCAGCAGTGGCGCAGGGAGGGGCACCGGGGAGCTGTTTTTT. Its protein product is CASSGAGRGTGELFF. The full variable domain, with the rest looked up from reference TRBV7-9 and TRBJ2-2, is DTGVSQNPRHKITKRGQNVTFRCDPISEHNRLYWYRQTLGQGPEFLTYFQNEAQLEKSRLLSDRFSAERPKGSFSTLEIQRTEQGDSAMYLCASSGAGRGTGELFFGEGSRLTVL.

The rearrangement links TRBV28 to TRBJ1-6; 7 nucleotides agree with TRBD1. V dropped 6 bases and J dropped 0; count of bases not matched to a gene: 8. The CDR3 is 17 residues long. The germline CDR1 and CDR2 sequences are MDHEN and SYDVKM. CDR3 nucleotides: TGTGCCAGCAGGACCCGACAGGGCTTCTCCTATAATTCACCCCTCCACTTT. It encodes CASRTRQGFSYNSPLHF.

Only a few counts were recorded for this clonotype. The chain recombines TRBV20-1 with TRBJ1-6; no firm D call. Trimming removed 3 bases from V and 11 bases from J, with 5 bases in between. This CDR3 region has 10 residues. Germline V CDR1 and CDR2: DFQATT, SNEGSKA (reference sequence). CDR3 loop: CSASNPPLHF. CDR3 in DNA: TGCAGTGCTAGCAATCCACCCCTCCACTTT.

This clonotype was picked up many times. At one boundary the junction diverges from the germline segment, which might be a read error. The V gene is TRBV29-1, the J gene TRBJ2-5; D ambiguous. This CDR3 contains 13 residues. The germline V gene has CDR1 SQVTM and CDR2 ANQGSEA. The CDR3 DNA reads TGCAGCGTTGAAGATCTAGGTGGGCTAGTCCCGCTCTTC. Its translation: CSVEDLGGLVPLF.

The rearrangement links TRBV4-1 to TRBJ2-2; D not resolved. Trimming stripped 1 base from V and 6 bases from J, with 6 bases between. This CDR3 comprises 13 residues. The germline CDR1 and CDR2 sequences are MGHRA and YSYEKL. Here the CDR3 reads CASSQAYSGELFF. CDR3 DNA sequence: TGCGCCAGCAGCCAAGCCTACTCCGGGGAGCTGTTTTTT.

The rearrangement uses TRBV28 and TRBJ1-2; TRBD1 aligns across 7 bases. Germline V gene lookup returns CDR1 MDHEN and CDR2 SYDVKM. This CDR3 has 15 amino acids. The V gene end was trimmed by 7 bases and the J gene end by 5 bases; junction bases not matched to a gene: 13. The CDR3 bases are TGTGCCAGCACCCTACAGGGGTCCCCCTCATATGGCTACACCTTC. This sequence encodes CASTLQGSPSYGYTF.

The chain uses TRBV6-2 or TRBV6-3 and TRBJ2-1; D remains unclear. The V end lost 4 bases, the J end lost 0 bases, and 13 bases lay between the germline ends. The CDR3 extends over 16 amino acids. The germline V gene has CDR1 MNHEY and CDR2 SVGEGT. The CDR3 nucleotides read TGTGCCAGCAGTTCAGGAGCGACCATCTCCTACAATGAGCAGTTCTTC. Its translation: CASSSGATISYNEQFF.

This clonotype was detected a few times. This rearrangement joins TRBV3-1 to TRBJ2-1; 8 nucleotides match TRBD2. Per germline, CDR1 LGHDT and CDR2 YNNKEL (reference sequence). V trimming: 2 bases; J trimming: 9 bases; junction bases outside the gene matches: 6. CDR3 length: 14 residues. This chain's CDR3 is CASSQLAGRGEQFF. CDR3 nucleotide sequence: TGTGCCAGCAGCCAATTAGCGGGAAGGGGTGAGCAGTTCTTC.

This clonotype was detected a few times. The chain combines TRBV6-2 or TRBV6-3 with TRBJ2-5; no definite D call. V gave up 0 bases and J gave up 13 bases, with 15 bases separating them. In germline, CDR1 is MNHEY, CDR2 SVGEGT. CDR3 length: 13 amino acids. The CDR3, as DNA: TGTGCCAGCAGTTACTCGCCTGACCACTTGGCGTACTTC. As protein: CASSYSPDHLAYF.

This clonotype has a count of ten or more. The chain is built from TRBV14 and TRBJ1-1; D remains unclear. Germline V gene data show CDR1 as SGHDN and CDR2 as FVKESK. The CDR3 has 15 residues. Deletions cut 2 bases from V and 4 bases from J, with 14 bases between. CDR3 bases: TGTGCCAGCAGCCAAATTTCGCGTCGAGGCACTGAAGCTTTCTTT. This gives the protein CASSQISRRGTEAFF.

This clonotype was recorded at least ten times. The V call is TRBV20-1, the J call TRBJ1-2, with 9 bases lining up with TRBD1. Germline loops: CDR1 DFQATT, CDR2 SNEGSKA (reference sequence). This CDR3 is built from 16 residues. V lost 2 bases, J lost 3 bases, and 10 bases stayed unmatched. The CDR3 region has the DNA TGCAGTGCTAGAACCGGGACAGGGAGAGGCTACTATGGCTACACCTTC. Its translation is CSARTGTGRGYYGYTF.

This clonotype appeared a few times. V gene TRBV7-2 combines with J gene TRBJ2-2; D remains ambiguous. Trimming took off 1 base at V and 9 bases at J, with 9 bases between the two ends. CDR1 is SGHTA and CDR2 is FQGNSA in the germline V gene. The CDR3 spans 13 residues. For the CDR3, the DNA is TGTGCCAGCAGCTTAGAGTTACGTCGGGAGCTGTTTTTT. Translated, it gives CASSLELRRELFF.

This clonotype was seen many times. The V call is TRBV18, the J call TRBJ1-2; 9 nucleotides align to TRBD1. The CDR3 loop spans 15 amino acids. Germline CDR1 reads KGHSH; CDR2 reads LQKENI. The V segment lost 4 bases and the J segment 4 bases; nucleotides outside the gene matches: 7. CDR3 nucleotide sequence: TGTGCCAGCTCACACGAGGACAGGGGCGGCTATGGCTACACCTTC. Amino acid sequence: CASSHEDRGGYGYTF.

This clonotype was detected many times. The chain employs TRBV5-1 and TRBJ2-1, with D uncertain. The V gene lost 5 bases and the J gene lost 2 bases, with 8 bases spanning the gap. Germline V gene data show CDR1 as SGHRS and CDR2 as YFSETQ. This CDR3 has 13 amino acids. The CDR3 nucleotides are TGCGCCAGCAGTCGACGGGCCTACAATGAGCAGTTCTTC. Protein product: CASSRRAYNEQFF.

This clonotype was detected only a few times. DNA of the CDR3: TGTGCCAGCAGTTTAGAGAGGATTAGGACCCAGTACTTC. It yields the protein CASSLERIRTQYF. The chain carries TRBV12-3 or TRBV12-4 and TRBJ2-5; D ambiguous. The V and J ends lost 1 base and 7 bases respectively, with 10 bases between them. CDR3 length equals 13 residues.

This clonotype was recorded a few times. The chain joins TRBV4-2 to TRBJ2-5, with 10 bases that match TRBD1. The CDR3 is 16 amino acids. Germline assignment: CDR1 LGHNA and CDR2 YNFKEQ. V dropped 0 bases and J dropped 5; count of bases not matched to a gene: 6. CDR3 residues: CASSQDLGQGGETQYF. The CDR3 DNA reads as TGTGCCAGCAGCCAAGATCTAGGACAGGGGGGGGAGACCCAGTACTTC.

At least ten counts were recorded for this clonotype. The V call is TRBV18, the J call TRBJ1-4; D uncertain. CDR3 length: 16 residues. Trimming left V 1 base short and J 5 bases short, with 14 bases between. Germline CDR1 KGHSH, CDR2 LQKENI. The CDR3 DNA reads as TGTGCCAGCTCACCACAGTCGGCAAGGATCAATGAAAAACTGTTTTTT. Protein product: CASSPQSARINEKLFF.

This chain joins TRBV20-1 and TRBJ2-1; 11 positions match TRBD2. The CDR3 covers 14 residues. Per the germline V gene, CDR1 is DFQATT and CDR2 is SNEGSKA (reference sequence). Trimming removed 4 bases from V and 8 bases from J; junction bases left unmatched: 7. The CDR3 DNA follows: TGCAGTGCTATAGCGGGGGGGCCTGTCGATGAGCAGTTCTTC. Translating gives CSAIAGGPVDEQFF.

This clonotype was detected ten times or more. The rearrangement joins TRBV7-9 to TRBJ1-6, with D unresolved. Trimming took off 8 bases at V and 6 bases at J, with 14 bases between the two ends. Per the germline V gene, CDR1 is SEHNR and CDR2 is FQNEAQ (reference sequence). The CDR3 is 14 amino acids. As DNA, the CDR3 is TGTGCCAGCGGCATCGAGGGCTCTAATTCACCCCTCCACTTT. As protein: CASGIEGSNSPLHF.

The CDR3 is CSVTRGTGANVLTF. The DNA for the CDR3 is TGCAGCGTTACCCGGGGGACTGGGGCCAACGTCCTGACTTTC. The rearrangement uses TRBV29-1 and TRBJ2-6, with a possible D match to TRBD2 (6 bases). Trimming cost V 5 bases and J 2 bases, with 10 bases left between them. The germline V gene has CDR1 SQVTM and CDR2 ANQGSEA. This CDR3 is built from 14 residues. Variable domain in full (rest from reference TRBV29-1 and TRBJ2-6): SAVISQKPSRDICQRGTSLTIQCQVDSQVTMMFWYRQQPGQSLTLIATANQGSEATYESGFVIDKFPISRPNLTFSTLTVSNMSPEDSSIYLCSVTRGTGANVLTFGAGSRLTVL.

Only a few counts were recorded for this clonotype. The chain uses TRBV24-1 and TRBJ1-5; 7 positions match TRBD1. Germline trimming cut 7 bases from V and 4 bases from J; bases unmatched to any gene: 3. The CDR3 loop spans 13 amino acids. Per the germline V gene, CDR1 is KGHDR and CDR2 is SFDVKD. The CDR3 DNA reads TGTGCCACCAGCCAACAGGGGAATCAGCCCCAGCATTTT. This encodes CATSQQGNQPQHF.

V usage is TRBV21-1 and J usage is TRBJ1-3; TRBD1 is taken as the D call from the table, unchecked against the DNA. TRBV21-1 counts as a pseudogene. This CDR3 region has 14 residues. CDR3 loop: CASSGQGAGNTIYF. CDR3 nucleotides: TGTGCCAGCAGCGGGCAGGGGGCTGGAAACACCATATATTTT.

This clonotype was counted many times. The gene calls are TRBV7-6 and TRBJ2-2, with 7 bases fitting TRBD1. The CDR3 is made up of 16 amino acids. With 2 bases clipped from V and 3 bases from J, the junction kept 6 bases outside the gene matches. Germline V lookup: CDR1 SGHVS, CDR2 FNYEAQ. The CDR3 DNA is TGTGCCAGCAGCTTATGGGGAACAGGGGACACCGGGGAGCTGTTTTTT. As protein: CASSLWGTGDTGELFF.

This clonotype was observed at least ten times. CDR3 sequence (DNA): TGCAGTGCCAAAACCAGGGAACCCTACGAGCAGTACTTC. Its translation: CSAKTREPYEQYF. J is TRBJ2-7 and V is TRBV20-1, with TRBD1 as a possible D gene (5 bases). Per the germline V gene, CDR1 is DFQATT and CDR2 is SNEGSKA (reference sequence). V was pared by 6 bases and J by 2 bases, with 14 bases between. This CDR3 has 13 amino acids.

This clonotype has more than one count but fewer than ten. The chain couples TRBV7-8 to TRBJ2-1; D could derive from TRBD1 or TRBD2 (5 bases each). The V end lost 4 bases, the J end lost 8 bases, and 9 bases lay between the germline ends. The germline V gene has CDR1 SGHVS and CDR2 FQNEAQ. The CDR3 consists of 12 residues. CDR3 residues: CASSSTGHEQFF. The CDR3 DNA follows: TGTGCCAGCAGCTCCACGGGGCATGAGCAGTTCTTC.

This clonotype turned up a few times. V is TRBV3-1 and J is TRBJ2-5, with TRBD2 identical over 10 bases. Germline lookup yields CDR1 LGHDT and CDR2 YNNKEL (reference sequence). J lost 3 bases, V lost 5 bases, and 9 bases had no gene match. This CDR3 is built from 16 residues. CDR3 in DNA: TGTGCCAGCAGCGGGACTAGCGCTCTTGACGAAGAGACCCAGTACTTC. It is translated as CASSGTSALDEETQYF.

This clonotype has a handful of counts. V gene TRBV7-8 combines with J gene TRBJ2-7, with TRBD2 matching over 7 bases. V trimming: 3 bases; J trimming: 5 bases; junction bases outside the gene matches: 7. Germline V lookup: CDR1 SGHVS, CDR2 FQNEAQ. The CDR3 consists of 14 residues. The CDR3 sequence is CASSFGGSKDEQYF. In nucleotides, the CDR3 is TGTGCCAGCAGCTTCGGCGGGAGTAAAGACGAGCAGTACTTC.

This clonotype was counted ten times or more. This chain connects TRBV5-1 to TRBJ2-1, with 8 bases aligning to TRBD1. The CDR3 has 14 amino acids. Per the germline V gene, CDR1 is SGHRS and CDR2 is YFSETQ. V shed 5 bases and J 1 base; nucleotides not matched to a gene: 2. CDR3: CASRDRVSYNEQFF. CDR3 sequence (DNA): TGCGCCAGCAGGGACAGGGTATCCTACAATGAGCAGTTCTTC.